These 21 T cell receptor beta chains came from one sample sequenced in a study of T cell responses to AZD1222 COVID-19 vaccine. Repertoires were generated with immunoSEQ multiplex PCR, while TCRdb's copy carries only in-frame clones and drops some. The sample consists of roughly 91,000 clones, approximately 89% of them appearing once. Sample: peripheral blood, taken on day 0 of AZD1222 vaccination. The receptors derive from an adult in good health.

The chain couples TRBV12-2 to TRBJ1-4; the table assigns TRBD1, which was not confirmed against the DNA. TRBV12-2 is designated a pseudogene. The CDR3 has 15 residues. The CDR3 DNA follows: TGTGCAAGTCGTCATACAGGGGGCTTTAATGAAAAACTGTTTTTT. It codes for CASRHTGGFNEKLFF.

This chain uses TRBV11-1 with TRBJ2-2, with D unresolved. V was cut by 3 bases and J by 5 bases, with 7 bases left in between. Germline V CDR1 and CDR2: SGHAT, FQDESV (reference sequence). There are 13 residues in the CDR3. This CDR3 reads CASSFVTTGELFF. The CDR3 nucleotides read TGTGCCAGCAGCTTTGTCACAACCGGGGAGCTGTTTTTT.

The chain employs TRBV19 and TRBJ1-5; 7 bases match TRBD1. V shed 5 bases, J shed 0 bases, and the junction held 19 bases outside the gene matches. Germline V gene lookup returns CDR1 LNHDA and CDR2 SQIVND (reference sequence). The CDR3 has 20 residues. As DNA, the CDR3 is TGTGCCAGTAGTGGGGTGCCGGGTTCCGGGACAGTAAATAGCAATCAGCCCCAGCATTTT. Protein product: CASSGVPGSGTVNSNQPQHF.

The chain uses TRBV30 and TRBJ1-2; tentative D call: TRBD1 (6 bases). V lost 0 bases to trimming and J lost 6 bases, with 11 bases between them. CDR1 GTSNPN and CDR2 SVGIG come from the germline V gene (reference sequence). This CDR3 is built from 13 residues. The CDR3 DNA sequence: TGTGCCTGGAGTGTAAGAGGGGGGGATGGCTACACCTTC. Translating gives CAWSVRGGDGYTF.

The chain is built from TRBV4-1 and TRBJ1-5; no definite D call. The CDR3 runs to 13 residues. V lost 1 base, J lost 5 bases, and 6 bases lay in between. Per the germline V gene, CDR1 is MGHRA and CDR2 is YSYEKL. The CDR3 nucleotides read TGCGCCAGCAGCCAAGCCCTTGATCAGCCCCAGCATTTT. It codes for CASSQALDQPQHF.

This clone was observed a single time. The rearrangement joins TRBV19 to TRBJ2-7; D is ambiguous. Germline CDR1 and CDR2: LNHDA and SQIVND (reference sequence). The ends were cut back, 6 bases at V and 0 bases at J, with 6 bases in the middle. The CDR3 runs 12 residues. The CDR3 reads CASRGSSYEQYF. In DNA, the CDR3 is TGTGCCAGTAGGGGTTCCTCCTACGAGCAGTACTTC.

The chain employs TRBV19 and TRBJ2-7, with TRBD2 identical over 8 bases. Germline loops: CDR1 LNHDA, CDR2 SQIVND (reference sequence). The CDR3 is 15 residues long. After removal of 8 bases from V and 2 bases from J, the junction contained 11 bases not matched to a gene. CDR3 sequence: CASRGSGGRTYEQYF. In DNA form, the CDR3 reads TGTGCCAGTCGAGGAAGCGGGGGCCGAACCTACGAGCAGTACTTC.

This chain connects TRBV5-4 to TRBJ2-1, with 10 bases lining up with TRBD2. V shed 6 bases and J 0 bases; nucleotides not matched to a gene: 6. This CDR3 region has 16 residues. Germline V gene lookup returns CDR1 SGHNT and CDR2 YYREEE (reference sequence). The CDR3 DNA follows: TGTGCCAGCACCATAGCGGGAGGTGGCTCCTACAATGAGCAGTTCTTC. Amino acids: CASTIAGGGSYNEQFF.

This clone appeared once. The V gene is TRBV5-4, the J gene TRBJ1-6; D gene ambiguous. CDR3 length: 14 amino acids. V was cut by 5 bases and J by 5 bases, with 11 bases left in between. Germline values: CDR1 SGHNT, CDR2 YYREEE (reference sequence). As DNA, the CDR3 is TGTGCCAGCAGAAGACAACAGAATAATTCACCCCTCCACTTT. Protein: CASRRQQNNSPLHF.

The CDR3 loop is CASSFSGSTDTGELFF. The CDR3 nucleotides read TGCGCCAGCAGCTTCTCAGGCTCTACCGACACCGGGGAGCTGTTTTTT. The chain couples TRBV5-1 to TRBJ2-2; D gene ambiguous. Germline CDR1 reads SGHRS; CDR2 reads YFSETQ. V was trimmed by 2 bases and J by 3 bases, leaving 14 bases between them. This CDR3 comprises 16 residues.

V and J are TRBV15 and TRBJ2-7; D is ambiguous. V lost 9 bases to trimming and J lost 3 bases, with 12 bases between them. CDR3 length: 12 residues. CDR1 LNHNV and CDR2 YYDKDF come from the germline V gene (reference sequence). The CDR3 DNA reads TGTGCCACGTCGACGTTGGGCTACGAGCAGTACTTC. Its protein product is CATSTLGYEQYF.

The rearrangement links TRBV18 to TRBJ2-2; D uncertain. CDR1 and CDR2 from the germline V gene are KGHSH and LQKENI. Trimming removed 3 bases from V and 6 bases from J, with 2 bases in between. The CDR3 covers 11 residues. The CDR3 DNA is TGTGCCAGCTCACCGGCCGGGGAGCTGTTTTTT. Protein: CASSPAGELFF.

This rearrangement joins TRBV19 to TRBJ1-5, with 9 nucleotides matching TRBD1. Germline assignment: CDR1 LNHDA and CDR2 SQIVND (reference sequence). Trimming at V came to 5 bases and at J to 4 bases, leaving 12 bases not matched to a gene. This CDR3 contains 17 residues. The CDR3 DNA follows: TGTGCCAGTAGTTCCCCATATGGACAGGGGCGGAATCAGCCCCAGCATTTT. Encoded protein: CASSSPYGQGRNQPQHF. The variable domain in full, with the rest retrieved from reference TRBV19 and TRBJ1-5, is DGGITQSPKYLFRKEGQNVTLSCEQNLNHDAMYWYRQDPGQGLRLIYYSQIVNDFQKGDIAEGYSVSREKKESFPLTVTSAQKNPTAFYLCASSSPYGQGRNQPQHFGDGTRLSIL.

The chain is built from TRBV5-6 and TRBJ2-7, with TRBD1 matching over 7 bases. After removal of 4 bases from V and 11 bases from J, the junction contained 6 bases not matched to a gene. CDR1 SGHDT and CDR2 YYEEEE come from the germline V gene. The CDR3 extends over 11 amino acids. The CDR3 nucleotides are TGTGCCAGCAGCGACAGGGAACGGGAGTACTTC. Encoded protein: CASSDREREYF.

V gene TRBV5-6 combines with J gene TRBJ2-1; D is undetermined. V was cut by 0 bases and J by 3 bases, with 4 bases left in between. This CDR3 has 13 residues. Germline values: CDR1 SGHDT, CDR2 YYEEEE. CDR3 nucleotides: TGTGCCAGCAGCTTGGGGCTCTACAATGAGCAGTTCTTC. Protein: CASSLGLYNEQFF.

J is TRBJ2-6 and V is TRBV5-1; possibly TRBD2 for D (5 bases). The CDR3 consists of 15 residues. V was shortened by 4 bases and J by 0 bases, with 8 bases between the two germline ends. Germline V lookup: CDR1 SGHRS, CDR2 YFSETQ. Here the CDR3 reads CASSPGGSGANVLTF. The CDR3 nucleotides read TGCGCCAGCAGCCCAGGAGGCTCTGGGGCCAACGTCCTGACTTTC.

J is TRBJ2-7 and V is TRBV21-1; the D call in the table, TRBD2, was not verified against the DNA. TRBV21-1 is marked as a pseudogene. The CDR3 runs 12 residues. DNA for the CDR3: TGTGCCAGCACCCTATCCCTCTACGAGCAGTACTTC. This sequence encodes CASTLSLYEQYF.

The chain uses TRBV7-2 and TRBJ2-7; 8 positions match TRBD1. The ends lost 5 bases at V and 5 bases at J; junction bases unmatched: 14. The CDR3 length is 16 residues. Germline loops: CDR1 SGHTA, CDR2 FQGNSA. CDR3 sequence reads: CASSGTRTGKLHEQYF. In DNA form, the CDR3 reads TGTGCCAGCAGCGGGACTCGGACAGGGAAACTACACGAGCAGTACTTC.

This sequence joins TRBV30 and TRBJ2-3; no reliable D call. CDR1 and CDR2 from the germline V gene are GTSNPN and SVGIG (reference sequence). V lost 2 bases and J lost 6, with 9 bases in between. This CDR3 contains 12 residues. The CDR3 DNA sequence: TGTGCCTGGAGTTCTCTAGGGGATACGCAGTATTTT. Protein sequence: CAWSSLGDTQYF.

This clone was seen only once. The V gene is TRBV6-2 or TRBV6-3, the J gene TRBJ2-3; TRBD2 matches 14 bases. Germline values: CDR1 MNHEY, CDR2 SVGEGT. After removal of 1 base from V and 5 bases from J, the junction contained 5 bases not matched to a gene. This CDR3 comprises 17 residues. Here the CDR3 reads CASSYLGLAGAGDTQYF. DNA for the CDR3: TGTGCCAGCAGTTACTTGGGACTAGCGGGGGCCGGAGATACGCAGTATTTT.

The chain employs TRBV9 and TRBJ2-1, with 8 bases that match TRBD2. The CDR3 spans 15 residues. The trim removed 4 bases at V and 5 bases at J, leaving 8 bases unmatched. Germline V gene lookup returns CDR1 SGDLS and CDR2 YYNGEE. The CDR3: CASSPGGVGDNEQFF. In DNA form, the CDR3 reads TGTGCCAGCAGCCCGGGAGGGGTGGGAGACAATGAGCAGTTCTTC.